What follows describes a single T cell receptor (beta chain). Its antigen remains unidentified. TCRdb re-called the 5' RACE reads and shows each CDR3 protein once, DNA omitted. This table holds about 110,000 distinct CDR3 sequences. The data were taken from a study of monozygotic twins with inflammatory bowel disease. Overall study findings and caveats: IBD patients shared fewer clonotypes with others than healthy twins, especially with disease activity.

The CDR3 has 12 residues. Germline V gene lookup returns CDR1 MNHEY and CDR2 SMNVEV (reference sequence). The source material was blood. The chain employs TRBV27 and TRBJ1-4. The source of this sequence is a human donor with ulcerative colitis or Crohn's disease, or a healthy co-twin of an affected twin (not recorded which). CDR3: CASRGQAEKLFF.